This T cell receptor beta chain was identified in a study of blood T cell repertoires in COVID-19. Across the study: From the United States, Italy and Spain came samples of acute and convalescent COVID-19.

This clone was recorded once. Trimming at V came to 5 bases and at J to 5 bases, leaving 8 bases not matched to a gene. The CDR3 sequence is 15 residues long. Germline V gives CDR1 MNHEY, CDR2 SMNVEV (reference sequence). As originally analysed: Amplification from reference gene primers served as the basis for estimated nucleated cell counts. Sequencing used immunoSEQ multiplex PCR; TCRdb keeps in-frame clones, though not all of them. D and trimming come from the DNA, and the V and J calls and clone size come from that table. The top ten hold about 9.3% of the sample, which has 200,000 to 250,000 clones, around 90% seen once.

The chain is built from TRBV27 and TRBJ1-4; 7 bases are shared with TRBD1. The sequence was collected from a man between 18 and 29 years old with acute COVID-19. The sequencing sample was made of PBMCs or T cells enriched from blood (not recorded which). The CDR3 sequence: CASSAAPGQNEKLFF. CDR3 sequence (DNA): TGTGCCAGCAGTGCAGCCCCGGGACAGAATGAAAAACTGTTTTTT.